The 29 T cell receptor beta chains below all came from one sample that was sequenced in a study of T cells in localized non-small cell lung cancer. TCRdb's table, derived via immunoSEQ multiplex PCR, lists solely in-frame clones and lacks some. In the table there are roughly 4,500 clones, around 20% of which are singletons. The sequenced sample was lung tumor tissue, obtained before any cancer treatment. Source of these receptors: a female donor older than 55 with stage I lung adenocarcinoma.

The chain has TRBV6-8 and TRBJ2-3; TRBD1 is a possible D gene (6 bases). This CDR3 comprises 12 residues. V gave up 5 bases and J gave up 9 bases, with 12 bases separating them. CDR1 and CDR2 (germline): MNHGY, SAAAGT. This chain's CDR3 is CASSDQGNTQYF. CDR3 in DNA: TGTGCCAGCAGTGATCAGGGGAACACGCAGTATTTT.

This clone is judged medium-sized. The chain joins TRBV11-3 to TRBJ1-1; D is perhaps TRBD1 (5 bases). V shed 4 bases and J shed 0 bases, with 18 bases lying between them. CDR1 is SGHNT, CDR2 YENEEA, per germline. The CDR3 runs to 17 residues. The CDR3 loop reads CASSWPGQTGMNTEAFF. The CDR3 bases are TGTGCCAGCAGCTGGCCAGGGCAAACTGGTATGAACACTGAAGCTTTCTTT.

In its sample, this clone was seen a few times. The rearrangement uses TRBV11-3 and TRBJ2-2; D is undetermined. CDR3 size: 14 residues. V gave up 6 bases and J gave up 1 base, with 9 bases separating them. Germline values: CDR1 SGHNT, CDR2 YENEEA. The CDR3 bases are TGTGCCAGCAGGCCGGGCGGGAACACCGGGGAGCTGTTTTTT. Translation gives CASRPGGNTGELFF.

This clone was seen only a few times. The chain employs TRBV11-3 and TRBJ2-5; weak D call: TRBD2 (6 bases). The CDR3 totals 16 residues. V was pared by 1 base and J by 4 bases, with 16 bases between. The germline gives CDR1 SGHNT, CDR2 YENEEA. In DNA, the CDR3 is TGTGCCAGCAGCTTAGGGGTTGCCAGGAGGGGAGAGACCCAGTACTTC. Amino acids: CASSLGVARRGETQYF.

CDR3 sequence: CASSHPTGRDTQYF. The CDR3 DNA reads TGTGCCAGCAGCCACCCGACAGGGAGGGATACGCAGTATTTT. The gene calls are TRBV11-3 and TRBJ2-3; possible D gene TRBD1, 7 bases. Germline V gene sequence: CDR1 SGHNT, CDR2 YENEEA. Trimming pared 5 bases from V and 6 bases from J, leaving 15 bases between. The CDR3 is 14 amino acids.

The chain has TRBV5-1 and TRBJ2-7; 10 nucleotides match TRBD1. Germline CDR1 is SGHRS and CDR2 is YFSETQ. V lost 4 bases to trimming and J lost 1 base; unmatched junction nucleotides: 8. CDR3 length: 16 residues. The CDR3 spells CASSIGQGVTSYEQYF. CDR3 nucleotides: TGCGCCAGCAGCATAGGACAGGGGGTCACTTCCTACGAGCAGTACTTC.

The rearrangement links TRBV14 to TRBJ2-3; 13 nucleotides line up with TRBD2. The germline V gene has CDR1 SGHDN and CDR2 FVKESK. J gave up 3 bases and V 4 bases, and 10 bases lay outside the gene matches. The CDR3 runs 18 residues. The CDR3 region is CASSLWTSGGGSTDTQYF. The CDR3 DNA reads as TGTGCCAGCAGCCTCTGGACTAGCGGGGGTGGATCAACAGATACGCAGTATTTT.

This clone was seen a few times. The CDR3 region is CASSLSGGLGYTQYF. CDR3 DNA: TGTGCCAGCAGCTTATCAGGGGGACTCGGTTATACGCAGTATTTT. The rearrangement joins TRBV11-3 to TRBJ2-3; the D gene is possibly TRBD1 (7 bases). The ends were cut back, 2 bases at V and 7 bases at J, with 16 bases in the middle. Germline V gene sequence: CDR1 SGHNT, CDR2 YENEEA. The CDR3 is 15 amino acids.

This rearrangement joins TRBV19 to TRBJ2-5; D possibly corresponds to TRBD2 (6 bases). CDR1 and CDR2 (germline): LNHDA, SQIVND (reference sequence). The length of the CDR3 is 14 residues. Between the trimmed V and J ends, which lost 9 bases and 4 bases, there was a span of 18 bases. This CDR3 reads CASARDSYPETQYF. In DNA form, the CDR3 reads TGTGCCAGCGCCAGGGACTCGTACCCAGAGACCCAGTACTTC.

Here the CDR3 DNA reads TGTGCCTGGAGTGTACTTGCGGGAGGGCCGGTTACGCAGTATTTT. This gives the protein CAWSVLAGGPVTQYF. The V and J genes are TRBV30 and TRBJ2-3; 9 bases are a match to TRBD2. Trimming took 0 bases from V and 8 from J; bases not matched to a gene: 9. Germline V gene data show CDR1 as GTSNPN and CDR2 as SVGIG (reference sequence). The CDR3 length is 15 residues.

The table lists this clone with a few counts. V gene TRBV30 combines with J gene TRBJ2-3; 9 nucleotides agree with TRBD2. The ends lost 8 bases at V and 4 bases at J; junction bases unmatched: 7. CDR3 length: 13 residues. Germline V gene lookup returns CDR1 GTSNPN and CDR2 SVGIG (reference sequence). This CDR3 reads CARAGGLADTQYF. The CDR3 nucleotides are TGTGCCCGAGCGGGGGGACTCGCAGATACGCAGTATTTT. The full variable domain, with the rest looked up from reference TRBV30 and TRBJ2-3, is SQTIHQWPATLVQPVGSPLSLECTVEGTSNPNLYWYRQAAGRGLQLLFYSVGIGQISSEVPQNLSASRPQDRQFILSSKKLLLSDSGFYLCARAGGLADTQYFGPGTRLTVL.

This clone was recorded once. The chain carries TRBV18 and TRBJ1-1; 7 nucleotides agree with TRBD1. The CDR3 runs 14 residues. CDR1 KGHSH and CDR2 LQKENI come from the germline V gene. With 3 bases clipped from V and 2 bases from J, the junction kept 3 bases outside the gene matches. Here the CDR3 DNA reads TGTGCCAGCTCACCGAGACAGGGAAACACTGAAGCTTTCTTT. Protein sequence: CASSPRQGNTEAFF.

This clone showed up just a few times. The chain recombines TRBV6-8 with TRBJ1-3; D gene uncertain. Trimming pared 5 bases from V and 1 base from J, leaving 9 bases between. CDR1 is MNHGY and CDR2 is SAAAGT in the germline V gene. This CDR3 contains 14 residues. CDR3 bases: TGTGCCAGCAGTCGACGTTTATCTGGAAACACCATATATTTT. Protein sequence: CASSRRLSGNTIYF.

The chain links TRBV11-3 to TRBJ2-5, with D tentatively TRBD1 (5 bases). CDR1 SGHNT and CDR2 YENEEA come from the germline V gene. The CDR3 length is 14 residues. Deletions cut 2 bases from V and 4 bases from J, with 11 bases between. CDR3 bases: TGTGCCAGCAGCTTACAGGGTGGGCCAGAGACCCAGTACTTC. Its translation: CASSLQGGPETQYF. Looking up the rest from reference TRBV11-3 and TRBJ2-5 gives the full variable domain: EAGVVQSPRYKIIEKKQPVAFWCNPISGHNTLYWYLQNLGQGPELLIRYENEEAVDDSQLPKDRFSAERLKGVDSTLKIQPAELGDSAVYLCASSLQGGPETQYFGPGTRLLVL.

The chain's CDR3 is CASRRTSADTGELFF. Here the CDR3 DNA reads TGTGCCAGCAGGCGGACTAGCGCGGACACCGGGGAGCTGTTTTTT. The gene calls are TRBV11-3 and TRBJ2-2; 9 nucleotides agree with TRBD2. CDR1 is SGHNT, CDR2 YENEEA, per germline. CDR3 length: 15 residues. After removal of 6 bases from V and 3 bases from J, the junction contained 5 bases not matched to a gene.

This clone has only one observation. The chain employs TRBV5-1 and TRBJ1-4; 7 bases align to TRBD1. V was clipped by 0 bases and J by 7 bases; unmatched bases: 6. The germline gives CDR1 SGHRS, CDR2 YFSETQ. CDR3 size: 15 residues. CDR3 DNA sequence: TGCGCCAGCAGCTTGGGAAGGGGGCAGGGTGAAAAACTGTTTTTT. Translated: CASSLGRGQGEKLFF.

Only a few counts were recorded for this clone. The rearrangement uses TRBV13 and TRBJ1-6, with TRBD1 matching over 10 bases. The CDR3 sequence is 16 residues long. The V segment lost 6 bases and the J segment 7 bases; nucleotides outside the gene matches: 9. Germline V gives CDR1 PRHDT, CDR2 FYEKMQ (reference sequence). CDR3 region: CASRETGGAGNSPLHF. The CDR3 DNA reads as TGTGCCAGCAGGGAGACAGGGGGCGCGGGGAATTCACCCCTCCACTTT.

V and J are TRBV19 and TRBJ2-3; 8 nucleotides agree with TRBD2. The CDR3 consists of 13 residues. The V gene end was trimmed by 6 bases and the J gene end by 4 bases; junction bases not matched to a gene: 3. The germline V gene has CDR1 LNHDA and CDR2 SQIVND (reference sequence). Here the CDR3 reads CASRVAGSDTQYF. The CDR3 coding sequence is TGTGCCAGTAGGGTAGCGGGGTCAGATACGCAGTATTTT.

The chain links TRBV10-2 to TRBJ2-7, with 11 bases identical to TRBD2. The length of the CDR3 is 18 residues. Germline values: CDR1 WSHSY, CDR2 SAAADI. The J segment lost 3 bases and the V segment lost 3 bases, leaving 13 bases of the junction unmatched. The CDR3 is CASSEPPGLADRNYEQYF. The CDR3 coding sequence is TGCGCCAGCAGTGAACCCCCGGGACTAGCGGACCGTAACTACGAGCAGTACTTC.

The chain employs TRBV14 and TRBJ1-6; D gene unclear. This CDR3 has 15 amino acids. Germline lookup yields CDR1 SGHDN and CDR2 FVKESK. V dropped 1 base and J dropped 3 bases, with 7 bases sitting between them. DNA for the CDR3: TGTGCCAGCAGCCAAGCCGACATCTATAATTCACCCCTCCACTTT. Protein sequence: CASSQADIYNSPLHF.

The rearrangement links TRBV19 to TRBJ2-3; the D call may be TRBD1 or TRBD2 (5 bases each). Trimming removed 10 bases from V and 3 bases from J, with 14 bases in between. CDR3 length: 13 residues. From germline, CDR1 is LNHDA and CDR2 SQIVND (reference sequence). The CDR3 region is CATSRGVTDTQYF. CDR3 nucleotides: TGTGCCACCAGTCGAGGGGTTACAGATACGCAGTATTTT.

In its sample, this clone ranks as medium-sized. The J gene is TRBJ1-2, the V gene TRBV11-3, with TRBD1 identical over 8 bases. This CDR3 region has 16 residues. Germline V CDR1 and CDR2: SGHNT, YENEEA. V lost 5 bases, J lost 0 bases, and 8 bases stayed unmatched. The CDR3 DNA reads TGTGCCAGCAGCCCTGGACAGGGCCCAACTAACTATGGCTACACCTTC. It yields the protein CASSPGQGPTNYGYTF.

V gene TRBV11-3 combines with J gene TRBJ2-2; 13 nucleotides align to TRBD2. Trimming took 5 bases from V and 2 from J; bases not matched to a gene: 5. Looked up from germline, CDR1 is SGHNT and CDR2 is YENEEA. The CDR3 extends over 17 amino acids. CDR3 in amino acids: CASSQGLAGSNTGELFF. The CDR3 DNA reads TGTGCCAGCAGCCAGGGACTAGCGGGATCAAACACCGGGGAGCTGTTTTTT.

In its sample, this clone was seen a few times. The rearrangement links TRBV29-1 to TRBJ2-7; 9 bases are shared with TRBD1. The CDR3 runs 14 residues. With 6 bases clipped from V and 3 bases from J, the junction kept 9 bases outside the gene matches. The germline CDR1 and CDR2 sequences are SQVTM and ANQGSEA. In DNA form, the CDR3 reads TGCAGCGTGGGACCACAGGGGGCGGGCTACGAGCAGTACTTC. Translating gives CSVGPQGAGYEQYF.

The chain links TRBV18 to TRBJ2-7, with D possibly TRBD2 on 6 matching bases. Deletions cut 1 base from V and 6 bases from J, with 13 bases between. The CDR3 consists of 14 residues. Germline V gives CDR1 KGHSH, CDR2 LQKENI. CDR3 DNA sequence: TGTGCCAGCTCACCACTTTCGGGGGAGGTCGAGCAGTACTTC. Protein: CASSPLSGEVEQYF.

This clone was detected a few times. The chain links TRBV11-3 to TRBJ2-2; D remains unclear. CDR1 and CDR2 from the germline V gene are SGHNT and YENEEA. The germline V and J ends were trimmed by 1 base and 0 bases, with 12 bases remaining between them. The CDR3 spans 17 residues. The CDR3 region is CASSLGRRTSNTGELFF. The CDR3, as DNA: TGTGCCAGCAGCTTAGGCCGTCGTACGTCGAACACCGGGGAGCTGTTTTTT.

The chain joins TRBV18 to TRBJ2-7; the D gene is possibly TRBD1 (6 bases). Germline CDR1 reads KGHSH; CDR2 reads LQKENI. V was trimmed by 1 base and J by 7 bases, leaving 8 bases between them. This CDR3 contains 12 residues. CDR3 residues: CASSPQGVEQYF. The CDR3 DNA sequence: TGTGCCAGCTCACCACAGGGGGTAGAGCAGTACTTC.

This clone was counted a few times. V gene TRBV18 combines with J gene TRBJ1-1, with D perhaps TRBD1 (5 bases). Germline V gene lookup returns CDR1 KGHSH and CDR2 LQKENI. This CDR3 is built from 13 residues. V was trimmed by 6 bases and J by 3 bases, leaving 11 bases between them. For the CDR3, the DNA is TGTGCCAGCTCCCACGGGGGGGACACTGAAGCTTTCTTT. Amino acid sequence: CASSHGGDTEAFF.

J is TRBJ1-6 and V is TRBV30; the D gene is possibly TRBD1 (6 bases). This CDR3 is 15 amino acids long. Per the germline V gene, CDR1 is GTSNPN and CDR2 is SVGIG (reference sequence). Between the trimmed V and J ends, which lost 3 bases and 0 bases, there was a span of 9 bases. CDR3 nucleotides: TGTGCCTGGAGCGGGGGCAACTCCTATAATTCACCCCTCCACTTT. Protein product: CAWSGGNSYNSPLHF.